This T cell receptor (beta chain) was identified in a study of T-cell memory formation after mild COVID-19. Study information: TCR clusters mostly belonged to single donors.

This clonotype was seen a handful of times. Its target is not known. Whole-study findings and limits: Second-wave clones with a day 37 peak had unconfirmed SARS-CoV-2 specificity. CD4/CD8 balance characterized clones contracting day 15 to 85, and CD4+ skew characterized later expanders.

TCRalpha and TCRbeta libraries used 5'RACE with constant-segment primers and UMIs. TCRdb passed the 5' RACE reads through MiXCR, listing each CDR3 protein once. The data hold about 180,000 distinct CDR3 sequences, with around 20% observed a single time. The TCR was taken from a man aged 18 to 30 who had mild COVID-19 (a few samples of this study predate the infection). Cell type and time point are not known. Sequencing was carried out using PBMCs or a T cell subset sorted from them (not recorded which).

Here the CDR3 DNA reads TGTGCCACCAGTGATCCCCTCAATGAGCAGTTCTTC. Translating gives CATSDPLNEQFF. This sequence joins TRBV24-1 and TRBJ2-1; no clear D. The CDR3 length is 12 residues. Trimming pared 3 bases from V and 6 bases from J, leaving 5 bases between. Germline lookup yields CDR1 KGHDR and CDR2 SFDVKD.